What follows are 32 T cell receptor beta chains derived from one specimen sequenced in a study of type 1 regulatory T cells. TCRdb fed the reads into MiXCR, producing one record per CDR3 protein. The sample holds 4,500 to 7,500 distinct CDR3 sequences, 27% seen once. Their recognized antigens are unknown. The material sequenced was cultured T cells, either the whole culture or a sorted T cell fraction (not recorded which). Subset noted: Tr1-enriched cell product generated in vitro against host alloantigens. Source of these receptors: a human donor in good health.

In its sample, this clonotype ranks as medium-sized. The chain employs TRBV30 and TRBJ1-5; 7 bases match TRBD1. Trimming removed 1 base from V and 5 bases from J; junction bases left unmatched: 8. Germline CDR1 reads GTSNPN; CDR2 reads SVGIG (reference sequence). The CDR3 covers 15 residues. The CDR3 region is CAWSEGGRPYQPQHF. CDR3 bases: TGTGCCTGGAGTGAAGGGGGCAGGCCGTATCAGCCCCAGCATTTT.

This clonotype was recorded many times. The chain employs TRBV19 and TRBJ2-7; possible D gene TRBD2, 6 bases. This CDR3 has 14 amino acids. Trimming removed 5 bases from V and 6 bases from J, with 17 bases in between. The germline V gene has CDR1 LNHDA and CDR2 SQIVND (reference sequence). CDR3 residues: CASSLTEGSLEQYF. CDR3 DNA: TGTGCCAGTAGTTTGACGGAGGGGTCCCTCGAGCAGTACTTC.

V and J are TRBV29-1 and TRBJ2-5, with a weak D call TRBD1 (6 bases). The CDR3 loop spans 13 amino acids. V dropped 6 bases and J dropped 4 bases, with 15 bases sitting between them. Per the germline V gene, CDR1 is SQVTM and CDR2 is ANQGSEA. The DNA of the CDR3 is TGCAGCGTGGATCAGGGGACGGGAGAGACCCAGTACTTC. It yields the protein CSVDQGTGETQYF.

This clonotype was seen many times. The gene calls are TRBV6-2 or TRBV6-3 and TRBJ2-7; D is unresolved. Germline-derived CDR1 and CDR2 are MNHEY and SVGEGT. The germline V and J ends were trimmed by 2 bases and 0 bases, with 8 bases remaining between them. The CDR3 consists of 14 residues. The CDR3 here is CASSYTLPSYEQYF. The CDR3 coding sequence is TGTGCCAGCAGTTACACCCTTCCCTCCTACGAGCAGTACTTC.

The chain combines TRBV7-6 with TRBJ1-6, with D uncertain. Trimming removed 1 base from V and 9 bases from J, with 7 bases in between. Germline V lookup: CDR1 SGHVS, CDR2 FNYEAQ. The CDR3 is 13 amino acids. DNA for the CDR3: TGTGCCAGCAGCTTAGGGGCTTCTTCACCCCTCCACTTT. This codes for CASSLGASSPLHF.

This clonotype is labeled as medium-sized. V usage is TRBV12-3 or TRBV12-4 and J usage is TRBJ1-1; D is ambiguous. The CDR3 is 13 residues long. Deletions cut 7 bases from V and 1 base from J, with 10 bases between. DNA of the CDR3: TGTGCCAGCAACCTTTTTGAGAACACTGAAGCTTTCTTT. It is translated as CASNLFENTEAFF.

Ten or more counts support this clonotype. J is TRBJ1-2 and V is TRBV19; D unresolved. The CDR3 contains 13 residues. Germline V CDR1 and CDR2: LNHDA, SQIVND (reference sequence). V was pared by 7 bases and J by 4 bases, with 13 bases between. The CDR3: CASTGFRLYGYTF. Written as DNA, the CDR3 is TGTGCCAGTACGGGTTTTCGCCTCTATGGCTACACCTTC.

In its sample, this clonotype was seen many times. The rearrangement links TRBV20-1 to TRBJ2-7; D remains unclear. CDR1 DFQATT and CDR2 SNEGSKA come from the germline V gene (reference sequence). The V end was cut by 1 base, the J end by 2 bases, with 12 bases between. CDR3 length equals 14 residues. CDR3 nucleotide sequence: TGCAGTGCTAGAGTTTCTGGTCCTCCCTACGAGCAGTACTTC. This encodes CSARVSGPPYEQYF.

There are many counts of this clonotype. J is TRBJ2-7 and V is TRBV7-8, with 7 bases aligning to TRBD2. Unmatched junction bases numbered 8, after V lost 7 bases and J lost 2 bases. This CDR3 has 14 amino acids. CDR1 SGHVS and CDR2 FQNEAQ come from the germline V gene. CDR3 coding DNA: TGTGCCAGCACAATCGCGGGAGAAACCTACGAGCAGTACTTC. The encoded protein is CASTIAGETYEQYF.

This chain connects TRBV19 to TRBJ2-5; D is uncertain. This CDR3 comprises 12 residues. V dropped 4 bases and J dropped 0 bases, with 3 bases sitting between them. Germline V lookup: CDR1 LNHDA, CDR2 SQIVND (reference sequence). This chain's CDR3 is CASSRDQETQYF. DNA of the CDR3: TGTGCCAGTAGTAGAGACCAAGAGACCCAGTACTTC.

With respect to this clonotype: This likely stems from a read error, as it lies one base from a far larger clone. The chain is built from TRBV7-2 and TRBJ2-3; 8 positions agree with TRBD2. The CDR3 consists of 16 residues. The V gene's germline CDR1 is SGHTA and CDR2 FQGNSA. The CDR3 DNA reads as TGTGCCGGCAGCCCGGGGAGCGGGGGAAACACAGATACGCAGTATTTT. This encodes CAGSPGSGGNTDTQYF.

This clonotype ranks as medium-sized. The V call is TRBV6-1, the J call TRBJ2-1, with a weak D call TRBD1 (7 bases). Trimming pared 7 bases from V and 2 bases from J, leaving 18 bases between. The CDR3 covers 16 residues. Germline V gives CDR1 MNHNS, CDR2 SASEGT. The CDR3 DNA reads TGTGCCAGCACCCGGGGGCAGGGGGACACCTACAATGAGCAGTTCTTC. Translating gives CASTRGQGDTYNEQFF.

This clonotype is medium-sized within its sample. The V gene is TRBV5-6, the J gene TRBJ2-1; 7 bases align to TRBD2. The ends lost 0 bases at V and 5 bases at J; junction bases unmatched: 8. CDR1 is SGHDT, CDR2 YYEEEE, per germline. CDR3 length: 16 amino acids. CDR3 in DNA: TGTGCCAGCAGCTTGGCGGGCAGGGAGGGAAACAATGAGCAGTTCTTC. Translation: CASSLAGREGNNEQFF.

Relative to its sample, this clonotype is medium-sized. V gene TRBV6-1 combines with J gene TRBJ2-1; 10 bases agree with TRBD2. CDR1 is MNHNS, CDR2 SASEGT, per germline. The CDR3 consists of 16 residues. With 4 bases clipped from V and 4 bases from J, the junction kept 7 bases outside the gene matches. DNA of the CDR3: TGTGCCAGCAGTGTCCGGACTAGCGGAACGTACAATGAGCAGTTCTTC. This codes for CASSVRTSGTYNEQFF.

V gene TRBV7-8 combines with J gene TRBJ2-4; no clear D gene. Germline CDR1 is SGHVS and CDR2 is FQNEAQ. V lost 7 bases to trimming and J lost 2 bases, with 12 bases between them. The CDR3 sequence is 14 residues long. The CDR3 sequence is CASKQTETKNIQYF. The CDR3 DNA reads as TGTGCCAGCAAACAGACGGAAACCAAAAACATTCAGTACTTC.

The chain uses TRBV6-5 and TRBJ2-2, with TRBD2 matching 11 bases. The CDR3 has 17 amino acids. The germline V gene has CDR1 MNHEY and CDR2 SVGAGI. Germline trimming cut 6 bases from V and 1 base from J; bases unmatched to any gene: 7. The CDR3 sequence is CASRRPGLAGNTGELFF. The CDR3 DNA follows: TGTGCCAGCAGGCGCCCCGGACTAGCGGGGAACACCGGGGAGCTGTTTTTT.

This clonotype ranks as medium-sized. V gene TRBV10-3 combines with J gene TRBJ2-3, with D uncertain. The CDR3 runs 15 residues. Germline lookup yields CDR1 ENHRY and CDR2 SYGVKD. V lost 3 bases and J 0 bases, leaving 10 bases between the germline ends. CDR3 loop: CAISDGAPSTDTQYF. The CDR3 nucleotides are TGTGCCATCAGTGATGGAGCGCCTAGCACAGATACGCAGTATTTT.

V gene TRBV7-2 combines with J gene TRBJ1-4; D not resolved. Germline CDR1 SGHTA, CDR2 FQGNSA. V dropped 3 bases and J dropped 8 bases, with 13 bases sitting between them. The CDR3 length is 14 residues. The CDR3 protein is CASSFGMSGEKLFF. The CDR3 bases are TGTGCCAGCAGCTTCGGGATGTCGGGGGAAAAACTGTTTTTT.

In its sample, this clonotype is medium-sized. The chain carries TRBV11-3 and TRBJ1-1; no clear D. The CDR3 runs 13 residues. Trimming removed 4 bases at V and 2 bases at J, with 8 bases between. CDR1 SGHNT and CDR2 YENEEA come from the germline V gene. CDR3: CASSSRRNTEAFF. The CDR3 DNA is TGTGCCAGCAGCTCCCGGAGAAACACTGAAGCTTTCTTT.

To note about this clonotype: At one of its ends the junction is not consistent with the germline gene, which may arise from a read error. J is TRBJ2-2 and V is TRBV7-7, with D uncertain. Looked up from germline, CDR1 is SSHAT and CDR2 is FNYEAQ (reference sequence). The CDR3 sequence is 14 residues long. CDR3 protein: CASSLDRNTGELFF. The CDR3 bases are TGTGCTAGCAGCTTAGATCGGAACACCGGGGAGCTGTTTTTT. The full variable domain, with the rest looked up from reference TRBV7-7 and TRBJ2-2, is GAGVSQSPRYKVTKRGQDVTLRCDPISSHATLYWYQQALGQGPEFLTYFNYEAQPDKSGLPSDRFSAERPEGSISTLTIQRTEQRDSAMYRCASSLDRNTGELFFGEGSRLTVL.

This clonotype rates as medium-sized. The chain uses TRBV6-5 and TRBJ1-3; D not resolved. Germline V gene sequence: CDR1 MNHEY, CDR2 SVGAGI. Trimming removed 2 bases from V and 9 bases from J, with 11 bases in between. The CDR3 totals 13 residues. CDR3 sequence (DNA): TGTGCCAGCAGTTACAGTTCCGATGGCACCATATATTTT. Protein: CASSYSSDGTIYF.

This clonotype is termed medium-sized. The chain recombines TRBV29-1 with TRBJ2-5; D could derive from TRBD1 or TRBD2 (6 bases each). Between the trimmed V and J ends, which lost 6 bases and 2 bases, there was a span of 13 bases. CDR3 length: 13 amino acids. The germline CDR1 and CDR2 sequences are SQVTM and ANQGSEA. The CDR3 nucleotides read TGCAGCGTGGGGGCTGGGGGGCAAGAGACCCAGTACTTC. It specifies CSVGAGGQETQYF.

By its share, this clonotype is medium-sized. J is TRBJ2-7 and V is TRBV20-1; TRBD2 aligns across 10 bases. CDR1 is DFQATT and CDR2 is SNEGSKA in the germline V gene (reference sequence). This CDR3 contains 14 residues. V lost 5 bases, J lost 2 bases, and 6 bases stayed unmatched. The CDR3 DNA sequence: TGCAGTGCTCACCTAGCGGGGGTGACCTACGAGCAGTACTTC. Protein product: CSAHLAGVTYEQYF.

By share, this clonotype ranks as medium-sized. The chain is built from TRBV5-1 and TRBJ2-1; D is tentatively TRBD1 or TRBD2 (5 bases each). The CDR3 extends over 13 amino acids. The germline V gene has CDR1 SGHRS and CDR2 YFSETQ. Trimming took 4 bases from V and 6 from J, leaving 11 bases between them. The CDR3 DNA reads as TGCGCCAGCAGCGTCGGGACGGGCAATGAGCAGTTCTTC. Protein product: CASSVGTGNEQFF.

By proportion, this clonotype is medium-sized. V gene TRBV5-5 combines with J gene TRBJ1-2; TRBD1 aligns across 8 bases. J lost 2 bases, V lost 4 bases, and 7 bases had no gene match. CDR1 and CDR2 (germline): SGHKS, YYEKEE (reference sequence). This CDR3 has 15 amino acids. The CDR3 sequence: CASSTGQGSNYGYTF. The DNA of the CDR3 is TGTGCCAGCAGCACCGGACAGGGATCCAACTATGGCTACACCTTC.

In its sample, this clonotype ranks as medium-sized (0.01 to 0.1%). This rearrangement joins TRBV5-1 to TRBJ2-1, with 10 positions matching TRBD1. Germline V gives CDR1 SGHRS, CDR2 YFSETQ. With 0 bases clipped from V and 9 bases from J, the junction kept 6 bases outside the gene matches. The CDR3 is 15 amino acids. The CDR3 protein is CASSLGGTGEAEQFF. The CDR3 nucleotides are TGCGCCAGCAGCTTGGGCGGGACAGGGGAAGCTGAGCAGTTCTTC. Full variable domain (rest looked up from reference TRBV5-1 and TRBJ2-1): KAGVTQTPRYLIKTRGQQVTLSCSPISGHRSVSWYQQTPGQGLQFLFEYFSETQRNKGNFPGRFSGRQFSNSRSEMNVSTLELGDSALYLCASSLGGTGEAEQFFGPGTRLTVL.

This clonotype is medium-sized by share. The chain joins TRBV5-8 to TRBJ2-7, with 8 bases matching TRBD1. This CDR3 spans 14 amino acids. With V trimmed by 4 bases and J by 2 bases, 5 bases remained unmatched. Per the germline V gene, CDR1 is SGHTS and CDR2 is YDEGEE. CDR3 coding DNA: TGTGCCAGCAGCGGGGCAGGGGGCGCCTACGAGCAGTACTTC. Its protein is CASSGAGGAYEQYF.

By proportion, this clonotype is medium-sized. V usage is TRBV15 and J usage is TRBJ2-5, with 8 bases lining up with TRBD2. The CDR3 loop spans 16 amino acids. The V and J ends lost 2 bases and 4 bases, in that order; junction bases with no gene match: 9. Germline CDR1 and CDR2: LNHNV and YYDKDF (reference sequence). CDR3 sequence: CATSRTIGAGVETQYF. Written as DNA, the CDR3 is TGTGCCACCAGCAGAACTATCGGAGCGGGAGTAGAGACCCAGTACTTC.

This clonotype has only a few counts. This may come from a read error, since a much larger clone is one base off. V is TRBV20-1 and J is TRBJ2-5; the match to TRBD1 covers 11 bases. The CDR3 covers 14 residues. Germline V gene sequence: CDR1 DFQATT, CDR2 SNEGSKA (reference sequence). Trimming removed 3 bases from V and 9 bases from J; junction bases left unmatched: 9. The CDR3 DNA reads as TGCAGTGCTAGGGGGACAGGGGGGCGGGAGGCCCAGTACTTC. As protein: CSARGTGGREAQYF.

Judged by abundance, this clonotype is medium-sized. Compared with germline, one end of the junction differs, possibly owing to a read error. The genes are TRBV6-5 and TRBJ2-1; possible D gene TRBD2, 6 bases. CDR1 is MNHEY and CDR2 is SVGAGI in the germline V gene. CDR3 length: 18 amino acids. CDR3 DNA: TGTGCCAGCAGTTACGGCCGAGGAGGGTTAGGATCCTACAATGAGCAATTCTTC. It specifies CASSYGRGGLGSYNEQFF.

The J gene is TRBJ2-7, the V gene TRBV12-3 or TRBV12-4; D gene uncertain. Trimming cost V 4 bases and J 4 bases, with 17 bases left between them. There are 15 residues in the CDR3. For the CDR3, the DNA is TGTGCCAGCAGTTCGATGACCAATGAGAAATACGAGCAGTACTTC. Amino acids: CASSSMTNEKYEQYF.

This clonotype is labeled medium-sized (0.01 to 0.1%). The rearrangement links TRBV20-1 to TRBJ1-1; D is undetermined. This CDR3 is 13 amino acids long. Germline-derived CDR1 and CDR2 are DFQATT and SNEGSKA (reference sequence). V shed 5 bases and J shed 0 bases, with 10 bases lying between them. In DNA, the CDR3 is TGCAGTGCTTACAAAACAGTGAACACTGAAGCTTTCTTT. It encodes CSAYKTVNTEAFF.